These 12 T cell receptor beta chains were all obtained from the same sample, sequenced in a study of T cells after yellow fever vaccination. TCRdb processed the 5' RACE reads anew with MiXCR; each CDR3 protein has one entry. This sample has under 250,000 distinct CDR3 sequences, with 6.9% found just once. The sequences come from CD4+ T cells sorted from PBMCs, collected 15 days after the yellow fever booster vaccination. The receptors were gathered from a man younger than 40 who received the YFV17D yellow fever vaccine.

In its sample, this clonotype was seen a few times. The J gene is TRBJ2-1, the V gene TRBV20-1; 8 positions agree with TRBD2. Germline CDR1 reads DFQATT; CDR2 reads SNEGSKA (reference sequence). This CDR3 is 15 amino acids long. This CDR3 reads CGRTGEGLGGNEQFF. The CDR3 DNA reads TGCGGGAGGACCGGGGAGGGACTAGGAGGCAATGAGCAGTTCTTC.

V usage is TRBV5-6 and J usage is TRBJ2-2; D unclear. CDR3 length: 15 residues. With 1 base removed from V and 2 bases from J, the gap between germline ends came to 9 bases. Germline V gives CDR1 SGHDT, CDR2 YYEEEE. The DNA of the CDR3 is TGTGCCAGCAGCTTGTTAACAGATAACACCGGGGAGCTGTTTTTT. Protein sequence: CASSLLTDNTGELFF.

This clonotype was observed at least ten times. The chain employs TRBV5-4 and TRBJ2-3; 8 bases line up with TRBD1. With V trimmed by 1 base and J by 3 bases, 7 bases remained unmatched. This CDR3 region has 16 residues. Germline assignment: CDR1 SGHNT and CDR2 YYREEE (reference sequence). CDR3 region: CASSLPSGTGTDTQYF. DNA of the CDR3: TGTGCCAGCAGCTTGCCTTCCGGGACAGGAACAGATACGCAGTATTTT.

V usage is TRBV25-1 and J usage is TRBJ1-2; tentatively, D is TRBD1 (5 bases). Trimming took off 7 bases at V and 6 bases at J, with 12 bases between the two ends. The germline V gene encodes CDR1 MGHDK and CDR2 SYGVNS. The CDR3 extends over 12 amino acids. The CDR3: CASTHVGDGYTF. The CDR3 DNA reads TGTGCCAGCACCCATGTGGGGGATGGCTACACCTTC.

The CDR3: CAWSVQGTETQYF. The CDR3 bases are TGTGCCTGGAGTGTACAAGGGACCGAGACCCAGTACTTC. J is TRBJ2-5 and V is TRBV30; D may match TRBD1 or TRBD2 (5 bases each). Germline CDR1 is GTSNPN and CDR2 is SVGIG (reference sequence). V gave up 0 bases and J gave up 5 bases, with 10 bases separating them. The CDR3 loop spans 13 amino acids.

This clonotype showed up many times. This chain connects TRBV28 to TRBJ2-7, with D maybe TRBD2 (5 bases). This CDR3 spans 14 amino acids. Germline V gene lookup returns CDR1 MDHEN and CDR2 SYDVKM. With 5 bases removed from V and 5 bases from J, the gap between germline ends came to 16 bases. The CDR3 nucleotides are TGTGCCAGCAGTACCCCCATGACTATTAACGAGCAGTACTTC. Translation gives CASSTPMTINEQYF. Full variable domain (remainder filled in from reference TRBV28 and TRBJ2-7): DVKVTQSSRYLVKRTGEKVFLECVQDMDHENMFWYRQDPGLGLRLIYFSYDVKMKEKGDIPEGYSVSREKKERFSLILESASTNQTSMYLCASSTPMTINEQYFGPGTRLTVT.

This clonotype occurred many times. The CDR3 DNA is TGTGCCAGCAGCCTAGGACAGGCGGCCAAAAACATTCAGTACTTC. Its protein is CASSLGQAAKNIQYF. The V gene is TRBV7-9, the J gene TRBJ2-4, with 7 bases lining up with TRBD1. Trimming took 5 bases from V and 1 from J; bases not matched to a gene: 5. From germline, CDR1 is SEHNR and CDR2 FQNEAQ (reference sequence). This CDR3 region has 15 residues.

The V gene is TRBV19, the J gene TRBJ1-2; D possibly corresponds to TRBD1 (5 bases). V gave up 4 bases and J gave up 5 bases, with 11 bases separating them. The length of the CDR3 is 13 residues. Germline V CDR1 and CDR2: LNHDA, SQIVND (reference sequence). The CDR3 here is CASSTGVGYGYTF. CDR3 DNA sequence: TGTGCCAGTAGTACGGGGGTGGGATATGGCTACACCTTC.

This clonotype was seen a few times. Here the CDR3 DNA reads TGTGCCAGCAGCTTCCCAGTGGACAGCTATGGCTACACCTTC. Translating it yields CASSFPVDSYGYTF. The J gene is TRBJ1-2, the V gene TRBV7-2; possibly TRBD1 for D (6 bases). V lost 3 bases and J lost 4, with 12 bases in between. CDR3 length: 14 amino acids. The germline gives CDR1 SGHTA, CDR2 FQGNSA.

This clonotype came up a few times. V and J are TRBV27 and TRBJ1-6; 8 bases map to TRBD1. The CDR3 extends over 17 amino acids. Per germline, CDR1 MNHEY and CDR2 SMNVEV (reference sequence). Unmatched junction bases numbered 11, after V lost 3 bases and J lost 7 bases. The CDR3 nucleotides read TGTGCCAGCAGTTTCGGACAGGGAGGGTCTCGGAATTCACCCCTCCACTTT. Its protein is CASSFGQGGSRNSPLHF.

This clonotype came up a few times. The V and J genes are TRBV20-1 and TRBJ2-5; a possible D gene is TRBD2 (7 bases). CDR3 length: 14 residues. Germline V gene sequence: CDR1 DFQATT, CDR2 SNEGSKA (reference sequence). The V end was cut by 5 bases, the J end by 4 bases, with 17 bases between. CDR3 bases: TGCAGTGCTCCCCCACAGGGAGGGACAGAGACCCAGTACTTC. It encodes CSAPPQGGTETQYF.

This clonotype appeared a few times. CDR3 residues: CASSLQPGQTSTDTQYF. As DNA, the CDR3 is TGCGCCAGCAGCCTCCAACCAGGGCAGACGAGCACAGATACGCAGTATTTT. The V call is TRBV4-1, the J call TRBJ2-3; perhaps TRBD1 as D (5 bases). Per the germline V gene, CDR1 is MGHRA and CDR2 is YSYEKL. Trimming stripped 4 bases from V and 0 bases from J, with 17 bases between. This CDR3 is 17 amino acids long.